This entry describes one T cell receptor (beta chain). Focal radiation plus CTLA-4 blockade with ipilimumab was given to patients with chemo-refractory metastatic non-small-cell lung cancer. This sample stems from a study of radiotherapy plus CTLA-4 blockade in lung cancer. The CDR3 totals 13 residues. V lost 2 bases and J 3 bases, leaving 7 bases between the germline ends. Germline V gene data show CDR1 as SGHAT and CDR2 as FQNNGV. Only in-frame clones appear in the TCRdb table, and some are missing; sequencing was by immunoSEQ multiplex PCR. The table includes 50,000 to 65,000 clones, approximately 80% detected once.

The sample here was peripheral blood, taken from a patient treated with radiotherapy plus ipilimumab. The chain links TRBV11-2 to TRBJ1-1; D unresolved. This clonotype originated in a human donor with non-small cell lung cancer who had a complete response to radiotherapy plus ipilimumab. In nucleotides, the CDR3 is TGTGCCAGCAGCTTAAACTTGGACACTGAAGCTTTCTTT. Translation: CASSLNLDTEAFF.